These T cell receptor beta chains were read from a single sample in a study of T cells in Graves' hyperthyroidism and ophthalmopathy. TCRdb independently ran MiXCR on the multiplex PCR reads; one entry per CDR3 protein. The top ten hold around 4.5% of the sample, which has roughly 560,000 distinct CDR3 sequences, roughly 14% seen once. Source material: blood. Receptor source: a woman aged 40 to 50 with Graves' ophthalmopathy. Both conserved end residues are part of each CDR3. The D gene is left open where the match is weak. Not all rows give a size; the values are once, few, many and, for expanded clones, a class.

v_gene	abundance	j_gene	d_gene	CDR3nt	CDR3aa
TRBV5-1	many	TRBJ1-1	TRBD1	TGCGCCAGCACCAAGGACAGGGCTAACACTGAAGCTTTCTTT	CASTKDRANTEAFF
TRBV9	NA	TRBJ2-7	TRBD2	TGTGCCAGCAGCCCCCTGGCGGGAGATCGGTTTGGTTACGAGCAGTACTTC	CASSPLAGDRFGYEQYF
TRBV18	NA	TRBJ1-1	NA	TGTGCCAGCTCACCACGTTCGGGAGCGGGAAGTACTGAAGCTTTCTTT	CASSPRSGAGSTEAFF
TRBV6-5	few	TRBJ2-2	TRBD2	TGTGCCAGCAGTTACTCGAGGGGCGGGAGGGGCACCGGGGAGCTGTTTTTT	CASSYSRGGRGTGELFF
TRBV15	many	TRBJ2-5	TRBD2	TGTGCCACCAGCAGGAGCGGGGTCCAAGAGACCCAGTACTTC	CATSRSGVQETQYF
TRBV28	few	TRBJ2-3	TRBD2	TGTGCCAGCAGTTTGCCGAGCGGGAGGGTCACAGATACGCAGTATTTT	CASSLPSGRVTDTQYF
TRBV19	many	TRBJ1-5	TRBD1	TGTGCCAGTACCCATTCCGGGACAGGGATGTTTCAGCCCCAGCATTTT	CASTHSGTGMFQPQHF
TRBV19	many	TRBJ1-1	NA	TGTGCCAGTATCTGGGGGAACACTGAAGCTTTCTTT	CASIWGNTEAFF
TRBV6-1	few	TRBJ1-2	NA	TGTGCCAGCAGGAGCGGGGACTATGGCTACACCTTC	CASRSGDYGYTF
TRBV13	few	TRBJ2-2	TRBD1	TGTGCCAGCAGCGCTCCGGGACAGGGGATTACCGGGGAGCTGTTTTTT	CASSAPGQGITGELFF
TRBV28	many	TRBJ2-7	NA	TGTGCCAGCAGTTTCAACCCCTACGAGCAGTACTTC	CASSFNPYEQYF
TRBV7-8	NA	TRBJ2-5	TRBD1	TGTGCCAGCAGCTTAGCGACGGGGACAGGGCAAGAGACCCAGTACTTC	CASSLATGTGQETQYF
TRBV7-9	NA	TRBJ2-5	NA	TGTGCCAGCAGCTCTTCTCAGGGTAGAATACAAGAGACCCAGTACTTC	CASSSSQGRIQETQYF
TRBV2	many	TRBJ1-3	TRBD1	TGTGCCAGCGGGACAGAAGCTGGAAACACCATATATTTT	CASGTEAGNTIYF
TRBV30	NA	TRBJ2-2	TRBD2	TGTGCCTGGAGTGCCGGGACTACTCACACCGGGGAGCTGTTTTTT	CAWSAGTTHTGELFF
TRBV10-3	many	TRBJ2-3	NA	TGTGCCATCAGTGAAGGAGCTTCAGATACGCAGTATTTT	CAISEGASDTQYF
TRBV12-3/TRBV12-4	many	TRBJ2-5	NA	TGTGCCAGCAGTTTAGCCTGGGTGCTAGCGCGAGAGACCCAGTACTTC	CASSLAWVLARETQYF
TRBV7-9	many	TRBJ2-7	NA	TGTGCCAGCAGCGATACAGGGTATTCGGGCCCCTACGAGCAGTACTTC	CASSDTGYSGPYEQYF
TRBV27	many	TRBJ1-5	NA	TGTGCCAGCAGTTTAAACGGGAGAAAGGGGATTCCCAATGGGCAGCCCCAGCATTTT	CASSLNGRKGIPNGQPQHF
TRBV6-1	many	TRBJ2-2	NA	TGTGCCAGCACTAGCGTTAACACCGGGGAGCTGTTTTTT	CASTSVNTGELFF
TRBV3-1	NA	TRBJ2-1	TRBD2	TGTGCCAGCAGCCTAGCGGGATTATCATACAATGAGCAGTTCTTC	CASSLAGLSYNEQFF
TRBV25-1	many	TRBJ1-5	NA	TGTGCCAGCACTCCGGGACACCGGATATCTTATAGCAATCAGCCCCAGCATTTT	CASTPGHRISYSNQPQHF
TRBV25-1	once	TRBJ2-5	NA	TGTGCCAGCAGCCCGAAGGGGGTTGGGGAGACCCAGTACTTC	CASSPKGVGETQYF
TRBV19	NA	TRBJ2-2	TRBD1	TGTGCCAGTACGGTTGCGGACAGGGTCACCGGGGAGCTGTTTTTT	CASTVADRVTGELFF
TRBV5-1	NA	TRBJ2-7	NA	TGCGCCAGCAGCTTGGGAGAAGGGGGCTCCTACGAGCAGTACTTC	CASSLGEGGSYEQYF
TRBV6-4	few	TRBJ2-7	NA	TGTGCCAGCAGACGAACAGGGTCCGACGAGCAGTACTTC	CASRRTGSDEQYF
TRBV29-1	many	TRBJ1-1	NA	TGCAGCGTTGTGGGACCTGTCAGGAACACTGAAGCTTTCTTT	CSVVGPVRNTEAFF
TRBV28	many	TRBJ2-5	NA	TGTGCCAGCCAGTCCAGCCAGAGGGCCCGGCGCGGGACCCAGTACTTC	CASQSSQRARRGTQYF
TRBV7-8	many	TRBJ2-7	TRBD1	TGTGCCAGCAGCACAGGGGCAAACTACGAGCAGTACTTC	CASSTGANYEQYF
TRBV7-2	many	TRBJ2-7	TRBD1	TGTGCCAGCAGCTTGTACAGGGGGCATGAGCAGTACTTC	CASSLYRGHEQYF
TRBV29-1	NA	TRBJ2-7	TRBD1	TGCAGCGTTCTCAGTGTCGGGACAGATTACGAGCAGTACTTC	CSVLSVGTDYEQYF
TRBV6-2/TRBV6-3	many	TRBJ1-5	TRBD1	TGTGCCAGCAGCTCACAGGGGACTCAGCCCCAGCATTTT	CASSSQGTQPQHF
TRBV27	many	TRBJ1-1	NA	TGTGCCAGCAGTCCCCAGTGGGGTGACACTGAAGCTTTCTTT	CASSPQWGDTEAFF
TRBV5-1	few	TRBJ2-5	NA	TGCGCCAGCAGCTTGGGGGGTTGGACTCAAGAGACCCAGTACTTC	CASSLGGWTQETQYF
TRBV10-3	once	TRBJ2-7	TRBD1	TGTGCCATCAGGGGACAGGGACTCATCGGGAGCTCCTACGAGCAGTACTTC	CAIRGQGLIGSSYEQYF
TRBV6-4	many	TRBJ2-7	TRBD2	TGTGCCAGCAGCCCCCCCCACGCGACTAGCTCATCCTACGAGCAGTACTTC	CASSPPHATSSSYEQYF
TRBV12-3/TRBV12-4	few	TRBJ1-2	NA	TGTGCCAGCACGCTGACAGGAGTTAACTATGGCTACACCTTC	CASTLTGVNYGYTF
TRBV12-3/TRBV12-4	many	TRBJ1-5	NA	TGTGCCAGCAGTTTAGCAAAGGATCAGCCCCAGCATTTT	CASSLAKDQPQHF
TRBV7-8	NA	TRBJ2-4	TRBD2	TGTGCCAGCAGCTTCCGGGCTAGCGGGGGGATTGGGGACATTCAGTACTTC	CASSFRASGGIGDIQYF
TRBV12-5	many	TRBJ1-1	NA	TGTGCTAGTGGTTCGTTGATGTGGAGGAACACTGAAGCTTTCTTT	CASGSLMWRNTEAFF
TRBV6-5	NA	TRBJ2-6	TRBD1	TGTGCCAGCAGTTACGGGACAGGGAACTCTGGGGCCAACGTCCTGACTTTC	CASSYGTGNSGANVLTF
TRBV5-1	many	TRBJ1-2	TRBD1	TGCGCCAGCAGCCGGGGGACAGGGGGTTCCTATGGCTACACCTTC	CASSRGTGGSYGYTF
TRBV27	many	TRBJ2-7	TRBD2	TGTGCCAGCAGTTTGTCGGGCGGGAGGGCCCGCTACGAGCAGTACTTC	CASSLSGGRARYEQYF
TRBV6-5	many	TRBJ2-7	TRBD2	TGTGCCAGCACTAGAGGACTAGCGGCTGCCTCCTACGAGCAGTACTTC	CASTRGLAAASYEQYF
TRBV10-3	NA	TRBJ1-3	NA	TGTGCCATCAGTGAGTCGGCGTCCGTAGTAAACACCATATATTTT	CAISESASVVNTIYF
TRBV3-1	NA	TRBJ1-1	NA	TGTGCCAGCAGCCAATTTGGCAGGGAGGAGGTCGCTTTCTTT	CASSQFGREEVAFF
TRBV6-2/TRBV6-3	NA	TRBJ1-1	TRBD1	TGTGCCAGCAGGCTGACAGGGTGGACTGAAGCTTTCTTT	CASRLTGWTEAFF
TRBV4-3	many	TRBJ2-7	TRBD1	TGCGCCAGCAGGCACACCGAACCGGACAGGGGGCTCGTGTACGAGCAGTACTTC	CASRHTEPDRGLVYEQYF
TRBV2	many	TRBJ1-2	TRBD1	TGTGCCAGCAGTGAGGACAGGGACGCCTACACCTTC	CASSEDRDAYTF
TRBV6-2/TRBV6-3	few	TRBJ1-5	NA	TGTGCCAGCGGGTCACAGGCCTTGGGGCCCCAGCATTTT	CASGSQALGPQHF
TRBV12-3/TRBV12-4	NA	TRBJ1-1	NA	TGTGCCAGCAGTCCATTTTATGGAAAAGCGGGGGCTGAAGCTTTCTTT	CASSPFYGKAGAEAFF
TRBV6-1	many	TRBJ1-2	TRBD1	TGTGCCAGCAGGGGACAGGGGGCGAGCTACACCTTC	CASRGQGASYTF
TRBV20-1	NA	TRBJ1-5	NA	TGCAGTGCTAGGCCTACAGGGAATTTCCAGCCCCAGCATTTT	CSARPTGNFQPQHF